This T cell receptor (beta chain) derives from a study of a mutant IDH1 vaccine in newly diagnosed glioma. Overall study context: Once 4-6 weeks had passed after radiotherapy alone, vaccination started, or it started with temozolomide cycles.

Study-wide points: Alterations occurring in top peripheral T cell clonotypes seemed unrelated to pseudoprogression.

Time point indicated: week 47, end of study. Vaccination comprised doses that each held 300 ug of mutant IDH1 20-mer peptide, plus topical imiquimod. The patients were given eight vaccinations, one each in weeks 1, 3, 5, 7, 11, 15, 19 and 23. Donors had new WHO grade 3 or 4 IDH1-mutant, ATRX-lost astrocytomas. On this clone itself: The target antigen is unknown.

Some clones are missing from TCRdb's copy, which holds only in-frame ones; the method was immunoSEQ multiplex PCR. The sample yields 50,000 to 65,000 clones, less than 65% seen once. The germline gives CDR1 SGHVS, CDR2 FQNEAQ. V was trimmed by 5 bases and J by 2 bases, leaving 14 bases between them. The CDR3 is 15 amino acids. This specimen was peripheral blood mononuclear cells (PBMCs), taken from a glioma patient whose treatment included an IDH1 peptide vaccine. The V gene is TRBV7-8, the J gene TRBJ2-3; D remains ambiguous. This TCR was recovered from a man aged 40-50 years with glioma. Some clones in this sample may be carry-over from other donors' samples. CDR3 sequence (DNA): TGTGCCAGCAGCGCAACACTGCTTTCCACAGATACGCAGTATTTT. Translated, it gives CASSATLLSTDTQYF.